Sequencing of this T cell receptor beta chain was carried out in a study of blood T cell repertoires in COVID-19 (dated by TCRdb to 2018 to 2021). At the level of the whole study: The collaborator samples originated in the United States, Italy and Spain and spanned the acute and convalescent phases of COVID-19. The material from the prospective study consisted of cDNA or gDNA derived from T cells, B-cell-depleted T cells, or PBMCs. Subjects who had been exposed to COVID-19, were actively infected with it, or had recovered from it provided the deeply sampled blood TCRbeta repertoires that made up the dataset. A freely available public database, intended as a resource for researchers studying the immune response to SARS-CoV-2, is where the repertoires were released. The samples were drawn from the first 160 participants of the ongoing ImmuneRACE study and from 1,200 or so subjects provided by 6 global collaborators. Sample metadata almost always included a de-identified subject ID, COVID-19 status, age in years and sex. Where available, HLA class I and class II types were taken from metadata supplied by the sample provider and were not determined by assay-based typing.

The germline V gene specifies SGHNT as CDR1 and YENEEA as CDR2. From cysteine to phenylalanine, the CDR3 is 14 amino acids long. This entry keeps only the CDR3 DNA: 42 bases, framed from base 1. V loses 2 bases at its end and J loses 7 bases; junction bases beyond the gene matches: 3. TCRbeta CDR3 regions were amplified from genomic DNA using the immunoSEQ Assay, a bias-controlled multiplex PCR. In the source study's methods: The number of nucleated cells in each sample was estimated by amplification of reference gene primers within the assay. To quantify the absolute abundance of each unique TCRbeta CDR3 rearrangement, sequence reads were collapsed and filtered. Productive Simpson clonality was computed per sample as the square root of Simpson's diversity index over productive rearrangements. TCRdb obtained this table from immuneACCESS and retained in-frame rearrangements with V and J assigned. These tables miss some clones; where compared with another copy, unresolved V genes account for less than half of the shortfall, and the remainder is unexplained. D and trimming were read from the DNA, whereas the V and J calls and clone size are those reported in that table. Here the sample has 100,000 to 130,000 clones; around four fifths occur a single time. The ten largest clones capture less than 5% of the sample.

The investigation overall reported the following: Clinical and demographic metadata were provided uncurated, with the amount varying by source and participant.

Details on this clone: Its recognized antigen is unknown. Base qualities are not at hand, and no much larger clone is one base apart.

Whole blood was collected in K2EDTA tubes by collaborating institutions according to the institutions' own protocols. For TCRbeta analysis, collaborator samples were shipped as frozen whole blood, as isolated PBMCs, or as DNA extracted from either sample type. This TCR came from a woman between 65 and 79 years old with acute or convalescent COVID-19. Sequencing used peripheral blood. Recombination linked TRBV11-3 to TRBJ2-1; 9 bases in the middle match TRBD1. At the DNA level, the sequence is TGTGCCAGCAGCTTAAGGGACAGGGTAAATGAGCAGTTCTTC. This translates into CASSLRDRVNEQFF.